These 22 T cell receptor beta chains were sequenced from one sample in a study of blood T cell repertoires in COVID-19. Sequencing was performed with immunoSEQ multiplex PCR; in TCRdb, only in-frame clones are kept and a portion is missing. The sample contains 120,000 to 150,000 clones, approximately 80% of which appear only once. Sequenced sample: peripheral blood. These receptor sequences come from a human donor in a cohort sampled during active COVID-19.

The CDR3 DNA reads as TGTGCCAGCAGTTACGGGGGCGCGGTAATCTACGAGCAGTACTTC. Its protein product is CASSYGGAVIYEQYF. The chain carries TRBV6-5 and TRBJ2-7; a possible D gene is TRBD1 (6 bases). CDR1 is MNHEY, CDR2 SVGAGI, per germline. The CDR3 length is 15 residues. V lost 2 bases, J lost 3 bases, and 14 bases lay in between.

This clone has just a few counts. V usage is TRBV19 and J usage is TRBJ1-3, with D possibly TRBD1 on 6 matching bases. Trimming pared 1 base from V and 0 bases from J, leaving 10 bases between. Germline V CDR1 and CDR2: LNHDA, SQIVND (reference sequence). The CDR3 runs to 16 residues. The CDR3 reads CASSIGQANSGNTIYF. The CDR3 nucleotides read TGTGCCAGTAGTATAGGACAGGCCAACTCTGGAAACACCATATATTTT.

Remarks on this clone: Other DNA sequences in this sample translate to the same CDR3. The chain joins TRBV5-1 to TRBJ2-5; 9 bases agree with TRBD2. Germline CDR1 and CDR2: SGHRS and YFSETQ. J was trimmed by 5 bases and V by 1 base; bases with no gene match: 6. The CDR3 runs to 15 residues. The CDR3 coding sequence is TGCGCCAGCAGCTTGAGCGGGGGGTTGCAGGAGACCCAGTACTTC. Its translation: CASSLSGGLQETQYF.

The chain carries TRBV7-9 and TRBJ1-1; 7 bases agree with TRBD1. This CDR3 comprises 15 residues. Germline V lookup: CDR1 SEHNR, CDR2 FQNEAQ (reference sequence). Trimming at V came to 1 base and at J to 4 bases, leaving 6 bases not matched to a gene. The DNA of the CDR3 is TGTGCCAGCAGCTTAGGAACGACAGGGACCACTGAAGCTTTCTTT. This encodes CASSLGTTGTTEAFF.

The sample holds one count of this clone. The rearrangement links TRBV7-9 to TRBJ2-2, with TRBD2 identical over 13 bases. Germline lookup yields CDR1 SEHNR and CDR2 FQNEAQ (reference sequence). The junction had 3 bases not matched to a gene; V was cut back by 5 bases and J by 6 bases. The CDR3 has 15 amino acids. The CDR3 DNA sequence: TGTGCCAGCAGCGAACTAGCGGGGGGGCCCGGGGAGCTGTTTTTT. Protein: CASSELAGGPGELFF.

This chain uses TRBV9 with TRBJ1-2; D not resolved. The CDR3 extends over 13 amino acids. V lost 1 base and J lost 2, with 6 bases in between. The germline gives CDR1 SGDLS, CDR2 YYNGEE. CDR3 protein: CASSVIGNYGYTF. CDR3 nucleotides: TGTGCCAGCAGCGTAATCGGGAACTATGGCTACACCTTC.

The rearrangement links TRBV14 to TRBJ2-1; TRBD2 matches at 11 bases. Per germline, CDR1 SGHDN and CDR2 FVKESK. The length of the CDR3 is 14 residues. The J segment lost 15 bases and the V segment lost 2 bases, leaving 9 bases of the junction unmatched. The CDR3 DNA reads as TGTGCCAGCAGCCAAAGTAGCGGGGGGGCCAGGCGGTTCTTC. This translates into CASSQSSGGARRFF.

V and J are TRBV5-1 and TRBJ1-2; D gene unclear. This CDR3 spans 13 amino acids. Germline V lookup: CDR1 SGHRS, CDR2 YFSETQ. The germline V and J ends were trimmed by 0 bases and 1 base, with 4 bases remaining between them. Here the CDR3 reads CASSLGSNYGYTF. As DNA, the CDR3 is TGCGCCAGCAGCTTGGGCAGTAACTATGGCTACACCTTC.

The chain uses TRBV7-2 and TRBJ1-6; the D gene is possibly TRBD1 (5 bases). Germline V lookup: CDR1 SGHTA, CDR2 FQGNSA. CDR3 length: 16 residues. Trimming pared 5 bases from V and 10 bases from J, leaving 21 bases between. CDR3 sequence: CASSGTGSPRGSPLHF. In nucleotides, the CDR3 is TGTGCCAGCAGCGGTACAGGCTCCCCGCGTGGGTCACCCCTCCACTTT.

The J gene is TRBJ1-1, the V gene TRBV28; 9 positions match TRBD1. The germline CDR1 and CDR2 sequences are MDHEN and SYDVKM. The CDR3 is 14 amino acids. V gave up 6 bases and J gave up 1 base; unmatched junction bases: 3. CDR3 sequence (DNA): TGTGCCAGCAGACCGGGACAGGGGAACACTGAAGCTTTCTTT. Translated, it gives CASRPGQGNTEAFF.

The V gene is TRBV30, the J gene TRBJ2-7; 8 bases line up with TRBD1. Germline trimming cut 2 bases from V and 7 bases from J; bases unmatched to any gene: 4. The CDR3 spans 12 residues. CDR1 is GTSNPN and CDR2 is SVGIG in the germline V gene (reference sequence). The CDR3 DNA is TGTGCCTGGAGTAAAACAGGGGGTGAGCAGTACTTC. This sequence encodes CAWSKTGGEQYF.

Comment on this clone: One junction end disagrees with the germline gene, perhaps due to a read error. This chain uses TRBV18 with TRBJ1-1; D might be TRBD1 (5 bases). Germline CDR1 is KGHSH and CDR2 is LQKENI. This CDR3 has 14 amino acids. Here the CDR3 DNA reads TGTGCCAGCTCCCCACAGGACTTGAACACTGAAGCTTTCTTT. It specifies CASSPQDLNTEAFF.

The chain links TRBV9 to TRBJ1-2, with 7 bases that match TRBD1. Per germline, CDR1 SGDLS and CDR2 YYNGEE. The CDR3 spans 16 residues. With V trimmed by 3 bases and J by 4 bases, 12 bases remained unmatched. The CDR3, as DNA: TGTGCCAGCAGCGCCACGACAGGGTCCCTCATCTATGGCTACACCTTC. Translated, it gives CASSATTGSLIYGYTF.

In the case of this clone: One junction end does not reproduce the germline sequence, and a read error may be involved. In DNA, the CDR3 is TGTGCCAGCAGCCCCGAGGTTTACGGGCAGTACTTC. Its translation is CASSPEVYGQYF. The J gene is TRBJ2-7, the V gene TRBV7-9, with D unresolved. Germline V gene data show CDR1 as SEHNR and CDR2 as FQNEAQ (reference sequence). The CDR3 sequence is 12 residues long.

V gene TRBV7-9 combines with J gene TRBJ1-2; 9 positions agree with TRBD1. CDR1 SEHNR and CDR2 FQNEAQ come from the germline V gene (reference sequence). J lost 7 bases, V lost 5 bases, and 5 bases had no gene match. CDR3 length equals 13 residues. CDR3 DNA sequence: TGTGCCAGCAGCCCGACAGGGGGTAGTGGCTACACCTTC. This sequence encodes CASSPTGGSGYTF.

The chain recombines TRBV27 with TRBJ1-2, with a possible D match to TRBD1 (6 bases). Germline-derived CDR1 and CDR2 are MNHEY and SMNVEV (reference sequence). This CDR3 contains 13 residues. Trimming removed 6 bases at V and 6 bases at J, with 14 bases between. CDR3: CASRGAGAHGYTF. In DNA form, the CDR3 reads TGTGCCAGCAGGGGGGCGGGAGCTCATGGCTACACCTTC.

In its sample, this clone was seen once. The chain links TRBV2 to TRBJ2-7; 8 bases fit TRBD1. The CDR3 extends over 14 amino acids. V shed 5 bases and J 3 bases; nucleotides not matched to a gene: 6. Germline V CDR1 and CDR2: SNHLY, FYNNEI. Here the CDR3 reads CASSPQGAHYEQYF. CDR3 nucleotides: TGTGCCAGCAGTCCCCAGGGGGCTCACTACGAGCAGTACTTC.

The chain uses TRBV30 and TRBJ1-3, with D possibly TRBD1 on 6 matching bases. Per germline, CDR1 GTSNPN and CDR2 SVGIG (reference sequence). The CDR3 covers 16 residues. The V end lost 1 base, the J end lost 0 bases, and 13 bases lay between the germline ends. The CDR3 sequence: CAWSAQGPSSGNTIYF. In DNA form, the CDR3 reads TGTGCCTGGAGTGCCCAGGGGCCGAGCTCTGGAAACACCATATATTTT.

V gene TRBV12-5 combines with J gene TRBJ1-5, with TRBD1 matching over 8 bases. The CDR3 covers 15 residues. Germline values: CDR1 LGHNT, CDR2 FRNRAP. Trimming at V came to 1 base and at J to 6 bases, leaving 5 bases not matched to a gene. CDR3 in amino acids: CASGLGRQGFQPQHF. The DNA for the CDR3 is TGTGCTAGTGGTTTGGGAAGACAGGGGTTTCAGCCCCAGCATTTT.

The chain links TRBV19 to TRBJ2-2; 11 bases fit TRBD2. The germline CDR1 and CDR2 sequences are LNHDA and SQIVND (reference sequence). The ends lost 3 bases at V and 7 bases at J; junction bases unmatched: 16. This CDR3 has 19 amino acids. The CDR3 DNA reads as TGTGCCAGTAGTATCCGGTCCCCGACTAGCGGGGTGGGTGGCGGGGAGCTGTTTTTT. This translates into CASSIRSPTSGVGGGELFF.

The J gene is TRBJ1-1, the V gene TRBV19; tentative D call: TRBD1 (5 bases). Germline CDR1 and CDR2: LNHDA and SQIVND (reference sequence). Between the trimmed V and J ends, which lost 6 bases and 5 bases, there was a span of 13 bases. The CDR3 consists of 13 residues. CDR3 coding DNA: TGTGCCAGTAGATGGGGGGGGAGTACTGAAGCTTTCTTT. Translation gives CASRWGGSTEAFF.

V and J are TRBV6-5 and TRBJ1-5, with 10 bases fitting TRBD1. This CDR3 is 15 amino acids long. In germline, CDR1 is MNHEY, CDR2 SVGAGI. The V and J ends lost 6 bases and 7 bases, in that order; junction bases with no gene match: 9. Here the CDR3 reads CASSRPGQGPQPQHF. The CDR3 coding sequence is TGTGCCAGCAGCCGACCGGGACAGGGGCCCCAGCCCCAGCATTTT.